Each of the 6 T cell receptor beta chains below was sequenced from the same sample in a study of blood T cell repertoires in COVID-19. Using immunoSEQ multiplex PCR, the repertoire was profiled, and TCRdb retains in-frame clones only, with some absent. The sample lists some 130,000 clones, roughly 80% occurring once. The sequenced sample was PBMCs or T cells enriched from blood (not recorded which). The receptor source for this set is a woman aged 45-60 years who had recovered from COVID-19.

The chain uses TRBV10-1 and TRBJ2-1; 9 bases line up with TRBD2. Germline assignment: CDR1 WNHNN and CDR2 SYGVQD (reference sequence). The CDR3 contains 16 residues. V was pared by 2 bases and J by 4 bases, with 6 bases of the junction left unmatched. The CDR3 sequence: CASSEVGTSPYNEQFF. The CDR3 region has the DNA TGCGCCAGCAGTGAGGTGGGGACTAGCCCGTACAATGAGCAGTTCTTC.

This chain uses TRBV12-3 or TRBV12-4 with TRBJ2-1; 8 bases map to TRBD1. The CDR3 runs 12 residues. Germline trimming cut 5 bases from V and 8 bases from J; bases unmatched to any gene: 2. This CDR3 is CASSQTGDEQFF. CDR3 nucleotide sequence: TGTGCCAGCAGTCAGACAGGGGATGAGCAGTTCTTC.

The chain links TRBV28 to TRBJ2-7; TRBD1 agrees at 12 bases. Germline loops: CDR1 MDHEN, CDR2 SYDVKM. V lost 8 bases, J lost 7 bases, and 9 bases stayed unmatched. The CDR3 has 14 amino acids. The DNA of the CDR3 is TGTGCCAGCGGAGGGACAGGGGGCAATAAGGAGCAGTACTTC. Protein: CASGGTGGNKEQYF.

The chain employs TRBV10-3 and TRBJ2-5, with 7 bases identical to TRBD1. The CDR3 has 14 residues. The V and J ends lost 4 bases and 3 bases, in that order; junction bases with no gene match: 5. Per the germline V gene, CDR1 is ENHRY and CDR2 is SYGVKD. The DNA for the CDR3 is TGTGCCATCAGTGCTGGCCAGGGGGAAGAGACCCAGTACTTC. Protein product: CAISAGQGEETQYF.

CDR3 amino acids: CATSRGRQGGNQPQHF. Here the CDR3 DNA reads TGTGCCACCAGCAGAGGGAGACAGGGTGGCAATCAGCCCCAGCATTTT. The chain recombines TRBV15 with TRBJ1-5; 7 bases line up with TRBD1. This CDR3 is 16 amino acids long. Germline CDR1 is LNHNV and CDR2 is YYDKDF (reference sequence). Trimming removed 1 base from V and 2 bases from J; junction bases left unmatched: 5.

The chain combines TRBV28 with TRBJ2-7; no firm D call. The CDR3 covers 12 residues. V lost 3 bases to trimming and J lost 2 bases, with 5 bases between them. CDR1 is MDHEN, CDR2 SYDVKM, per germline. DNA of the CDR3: TGTGCCAGCAGTTTCAAAACCTACGAGCAGTACTTC. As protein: CASSFKTYEQYF.